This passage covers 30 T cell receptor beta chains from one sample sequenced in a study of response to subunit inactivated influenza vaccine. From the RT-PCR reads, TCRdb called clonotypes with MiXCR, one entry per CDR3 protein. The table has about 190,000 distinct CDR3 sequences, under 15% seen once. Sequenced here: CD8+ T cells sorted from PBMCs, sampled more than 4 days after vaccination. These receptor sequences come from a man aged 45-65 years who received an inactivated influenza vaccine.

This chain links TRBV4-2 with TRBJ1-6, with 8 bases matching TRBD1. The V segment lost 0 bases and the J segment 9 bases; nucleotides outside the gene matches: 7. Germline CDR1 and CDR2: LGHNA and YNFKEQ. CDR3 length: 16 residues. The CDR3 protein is CASSQESPGQGSPLHF. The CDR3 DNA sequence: TGTGCCAGCAGCCAAGAATCTCCAGGACAGGGTTCACCCCTCCACTTT.

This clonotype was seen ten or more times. CDR3 protein: CASSAPRDFYTGELFF. The CDR3 DNA reads TGTGCCAGCAGCGCCCCCCGGGACTTTTACACCGGGGAGCTGTTTTTT. The rearrangement uses TRBV7-9 and TRBJ2-2; a weak D match, TRBD2 (6 bases). Per germline, CDR1 SEHNR and CDR2 FQNEAQ (reference sequence). Trimming took 5 bases from V and 3 from J, leaving 16 bases between them. The CDR3 is 16 amino acids.

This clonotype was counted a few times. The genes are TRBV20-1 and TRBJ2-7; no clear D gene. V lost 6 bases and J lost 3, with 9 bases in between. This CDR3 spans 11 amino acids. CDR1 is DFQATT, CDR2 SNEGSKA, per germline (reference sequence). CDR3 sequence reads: CSADVFYEQYF. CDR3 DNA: TGCAGTGCCGATGTCTTCTACGAGCAGTACTTC.

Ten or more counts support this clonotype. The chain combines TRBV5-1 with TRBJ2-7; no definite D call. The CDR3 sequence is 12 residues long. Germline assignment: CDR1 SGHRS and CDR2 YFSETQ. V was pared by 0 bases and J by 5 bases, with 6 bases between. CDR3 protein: CASSLDFNEQYF. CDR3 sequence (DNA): TGCGCCAGCAGCTTGGACTTTAACGAGCAGTACTTC. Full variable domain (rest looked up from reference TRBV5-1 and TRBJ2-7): KAGVTQTPRYLIKTRGQQVTLSCSPISGHRSVSWYQQTPGQGLQFLFEYFSETQRNKGNFPGRFSGRQFSNSRSEMNVSTLELGDSALYLCASSLDFNEQYFGPGTRLTVT.

CDR3 DNA: TGTGCCAGCAGCGCCGCGGGAGTTCCAGACAATGAGCAGTTCTTC. Translating it yields CASSAAGVPDNEQFF. The chain has TRBV9 and TRBJ2-1; 7 bases fit TRBD2. The CDR3 contains 15 residues. Germline CDR1 and CDR2: SGDLS and YYNGEE. Trimming took 3 bases from V and 5 from J; bases not matched to a gene: 8.

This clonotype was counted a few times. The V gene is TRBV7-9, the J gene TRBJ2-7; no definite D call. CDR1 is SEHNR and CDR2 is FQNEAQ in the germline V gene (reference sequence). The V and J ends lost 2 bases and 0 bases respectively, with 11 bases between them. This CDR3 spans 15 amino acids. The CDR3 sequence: CASSLPGQPSYEQYF. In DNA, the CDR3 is TGTGCCAGCAGCTTACCGGGCCAGCCCTCCTACGAGCAGTACTTC.

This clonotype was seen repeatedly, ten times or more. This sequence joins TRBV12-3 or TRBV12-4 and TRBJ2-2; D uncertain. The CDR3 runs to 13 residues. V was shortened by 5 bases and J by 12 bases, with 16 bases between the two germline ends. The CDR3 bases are TGTGCCAGCAGTCTTTCGACTGAAGGGAAGCTGTTTTTT. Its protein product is CASSLSTEGKLFF.

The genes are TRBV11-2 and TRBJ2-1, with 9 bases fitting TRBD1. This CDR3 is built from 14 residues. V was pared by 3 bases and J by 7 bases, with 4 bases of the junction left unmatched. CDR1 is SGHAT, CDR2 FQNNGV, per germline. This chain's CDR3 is CASSFGTGWNEQFF. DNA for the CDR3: TGTGCCAGCAGCTTTGGGACAGGGTGGAATGAGCAGTTCTTC.

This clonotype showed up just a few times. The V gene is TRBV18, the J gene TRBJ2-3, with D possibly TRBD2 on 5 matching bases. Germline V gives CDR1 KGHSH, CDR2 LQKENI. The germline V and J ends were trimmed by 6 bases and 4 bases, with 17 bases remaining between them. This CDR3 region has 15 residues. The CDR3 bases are TGTGCCAGCTCCCTCACCGCGGGTACGGCAGATACGCAGTATTTT. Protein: CASSLTAGTADTQYF.

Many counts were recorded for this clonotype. This CDR3 is CSVEQRGGSHEQYF. In nucleotides, the CDR3 is TGCAGCGTTGAACAGAGAGGCGGATCCCACGAGCAGTACTTC. The chain employs TRBV29-1 and TRBJ2-7; D gene uncertain. Trimming took off 2 bases at V and 5 bases at J, with 16 bases between the two ends. The CDR3 has 14 residues. CDR1 and CDR2 from the germline V gene are SQVTM and ANQGSEA.

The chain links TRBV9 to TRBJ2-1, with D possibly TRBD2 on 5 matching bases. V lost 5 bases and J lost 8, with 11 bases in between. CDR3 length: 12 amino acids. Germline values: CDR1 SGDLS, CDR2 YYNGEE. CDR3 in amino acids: CASSYRGDEQFF. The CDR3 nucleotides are TGTGCCAGCAGTTACCGGGGAGATGAGCAGTTCTTC.

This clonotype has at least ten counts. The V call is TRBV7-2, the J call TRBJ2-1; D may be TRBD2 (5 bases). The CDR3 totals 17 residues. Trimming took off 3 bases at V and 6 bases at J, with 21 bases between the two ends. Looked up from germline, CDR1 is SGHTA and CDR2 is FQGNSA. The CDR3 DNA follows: TGTGCCAGCAGCTTTACAGAGGTCCGGGAAGTGTTCAATGAGCAGTTCTTC. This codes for CASSFTEVREVFNEQFF.

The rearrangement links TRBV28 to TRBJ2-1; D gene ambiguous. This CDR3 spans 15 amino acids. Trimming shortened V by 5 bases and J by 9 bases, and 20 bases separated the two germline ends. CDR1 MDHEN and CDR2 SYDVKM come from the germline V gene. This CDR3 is CASSLRLLSSAEQFF. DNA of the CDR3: TGTGCCAGCAGTCTCCGACTGTTGTCGAGTGCTGAGCAGTTCTTC.

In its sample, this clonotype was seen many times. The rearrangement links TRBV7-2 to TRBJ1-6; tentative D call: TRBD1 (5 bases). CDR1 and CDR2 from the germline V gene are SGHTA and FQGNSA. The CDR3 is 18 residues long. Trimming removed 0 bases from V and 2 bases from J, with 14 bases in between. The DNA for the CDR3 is TGTGCCAGCAGCTTAGCGAGTTACCGGGACCCCTATAATTCACCCCTCCACTTT. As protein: CASSLASYRDPYNSPLHF. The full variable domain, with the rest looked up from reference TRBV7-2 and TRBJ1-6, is GAGVSQSPSNKVTEKGKDVELRCDPISGHTALYWYRQSLGQGLEFLIYFQGNSAPDKSGLPSDRFSAERTGGSVSTLTIQRTQQEDSAVYLCASSLASYRDPYNSPLHFGNGTRLTVT.

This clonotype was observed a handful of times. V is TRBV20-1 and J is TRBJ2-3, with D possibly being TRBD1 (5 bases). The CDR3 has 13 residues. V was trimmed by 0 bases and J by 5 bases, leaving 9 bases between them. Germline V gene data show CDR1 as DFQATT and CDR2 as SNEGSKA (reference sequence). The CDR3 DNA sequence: TGCAGTGCTAGAGAGGGGCCTGGAGATACGCAGTATTTT. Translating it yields CSAREGPGDTQYF.

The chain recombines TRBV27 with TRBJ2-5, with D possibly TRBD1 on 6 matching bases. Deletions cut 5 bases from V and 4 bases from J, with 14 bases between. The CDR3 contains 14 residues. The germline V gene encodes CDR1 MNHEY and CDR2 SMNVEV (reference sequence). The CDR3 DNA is TGTGCCAGCAGTATCGGGACACCGGGAGAGACCCAGTACTTC. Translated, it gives CASSIGTPGETQYF.

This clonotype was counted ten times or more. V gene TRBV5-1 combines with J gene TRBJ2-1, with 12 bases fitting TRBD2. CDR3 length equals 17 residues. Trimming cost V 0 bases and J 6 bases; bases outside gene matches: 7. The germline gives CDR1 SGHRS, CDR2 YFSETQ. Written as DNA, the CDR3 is TGCGCCAGCAGCTTGGAGGCTAGCGGGGGGGCCCTCAATGAGCAGTTCTTC. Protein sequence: CASSLEASGGALNEQFF. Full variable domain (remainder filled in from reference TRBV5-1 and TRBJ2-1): KAGVTQTPRYLIKTRGQQVTLSCSPISGHRSVSWYQQTPGQGLQFLFEYFSETQRNKGNFPGRFSGRQFSNSRSEMNVSTLELGDSALYLCASSLEASGGALNEQFFGPGTRLTVL.

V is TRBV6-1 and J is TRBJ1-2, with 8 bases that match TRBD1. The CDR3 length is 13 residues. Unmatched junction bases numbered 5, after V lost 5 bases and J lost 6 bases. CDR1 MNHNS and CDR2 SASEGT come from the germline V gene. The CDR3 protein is CASSPGQVHGYTF. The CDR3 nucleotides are TGTGCCAGCAGTCCGGGACAGGTCCATGGCTACACCTTC.

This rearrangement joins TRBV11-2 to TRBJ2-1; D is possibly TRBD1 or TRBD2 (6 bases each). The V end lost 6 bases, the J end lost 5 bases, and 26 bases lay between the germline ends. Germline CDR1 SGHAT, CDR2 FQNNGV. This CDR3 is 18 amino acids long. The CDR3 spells CASRFTYGGQHLNNEQFF. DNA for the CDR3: TGTGCCAGCAGATTTACATACGGGGGCCAACACCTGAACAATGAGCAGTTCTTC.

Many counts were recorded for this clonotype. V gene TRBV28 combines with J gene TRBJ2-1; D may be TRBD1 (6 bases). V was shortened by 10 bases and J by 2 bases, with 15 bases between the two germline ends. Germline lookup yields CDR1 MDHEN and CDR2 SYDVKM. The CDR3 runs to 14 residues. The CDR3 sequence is CAILQTGTYNEQFF. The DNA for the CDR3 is TGTGCCATCCTTCAGACAGGTACCTACAATGAGCAGTTCTTC.

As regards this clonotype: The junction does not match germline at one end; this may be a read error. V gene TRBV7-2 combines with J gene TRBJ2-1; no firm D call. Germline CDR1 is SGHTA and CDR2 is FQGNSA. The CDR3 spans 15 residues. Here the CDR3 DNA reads TGTGCCTGCAGCACCATCCCCGGTTCCTACAATGAGCAGTTCTTC. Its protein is CACSTIPGSYNEQFF.

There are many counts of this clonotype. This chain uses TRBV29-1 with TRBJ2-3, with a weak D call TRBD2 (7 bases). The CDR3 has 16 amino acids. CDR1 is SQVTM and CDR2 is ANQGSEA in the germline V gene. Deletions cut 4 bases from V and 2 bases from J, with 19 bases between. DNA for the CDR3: TGCAGCGTTGCCCCCGGGGAGGGGGGGATCACAGATACGCAGTATTTT. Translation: CSVAPGEGGITDTQYF.

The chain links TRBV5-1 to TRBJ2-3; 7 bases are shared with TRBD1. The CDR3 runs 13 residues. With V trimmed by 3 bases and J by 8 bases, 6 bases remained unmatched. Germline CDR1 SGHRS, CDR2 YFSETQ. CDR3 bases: TGCGCCAGCAGCTCCGACAGGGCTGTTACGCAGTATTTT. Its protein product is CASSSDRAVTQYF.

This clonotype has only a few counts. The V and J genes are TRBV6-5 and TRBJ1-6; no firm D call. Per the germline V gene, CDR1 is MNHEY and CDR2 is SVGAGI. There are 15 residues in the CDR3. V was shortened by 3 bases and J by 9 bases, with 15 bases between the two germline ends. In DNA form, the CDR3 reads TGTGCCAGCAGTTATAATAAAGGCCTGGGTTCACCCCTCCACTTT. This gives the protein CASSYNKGLGSPLHF.

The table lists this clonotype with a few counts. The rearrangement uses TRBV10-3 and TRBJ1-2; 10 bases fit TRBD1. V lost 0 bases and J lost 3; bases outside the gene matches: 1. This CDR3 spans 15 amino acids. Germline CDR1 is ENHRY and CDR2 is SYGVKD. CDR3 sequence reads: CAISESTGGHYGYTF. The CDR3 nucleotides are TGTGCCATCAGTGAGTCGACAGGGGGCCACTATGGCTACACCTTC.

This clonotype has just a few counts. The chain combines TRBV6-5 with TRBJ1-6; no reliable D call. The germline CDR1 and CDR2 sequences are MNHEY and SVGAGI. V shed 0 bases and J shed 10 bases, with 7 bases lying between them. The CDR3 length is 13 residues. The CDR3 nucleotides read TGTGCCAGCAGTTACTCCGCCCGGTCACCCCTCCACTTT. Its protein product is CASSYSARSPLHF.

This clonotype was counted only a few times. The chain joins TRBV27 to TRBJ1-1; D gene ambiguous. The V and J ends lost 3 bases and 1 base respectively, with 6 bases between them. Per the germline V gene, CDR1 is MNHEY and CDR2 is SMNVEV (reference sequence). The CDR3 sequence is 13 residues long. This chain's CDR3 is CASSFGTNTEAFF. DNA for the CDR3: TGTGCCAGCAGTTTTGGCACGAACACTGAAGCTTTCTTT.

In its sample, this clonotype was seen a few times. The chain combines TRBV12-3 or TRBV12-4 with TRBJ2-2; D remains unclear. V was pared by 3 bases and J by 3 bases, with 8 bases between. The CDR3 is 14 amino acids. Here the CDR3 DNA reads TGTGCCAGCAGTTTCTACCCCGACACCGGGGAGCTGTTTTTT. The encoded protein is CASSFYPDTGELFF.

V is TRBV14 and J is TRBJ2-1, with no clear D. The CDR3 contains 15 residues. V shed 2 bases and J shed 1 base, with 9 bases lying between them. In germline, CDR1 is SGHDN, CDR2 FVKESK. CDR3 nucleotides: TGTGCCAGCAGCCAAAGGCCCCTGTCCTACAATGAGCAGTTCTTC. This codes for CASSQRPLSYNEQFF.

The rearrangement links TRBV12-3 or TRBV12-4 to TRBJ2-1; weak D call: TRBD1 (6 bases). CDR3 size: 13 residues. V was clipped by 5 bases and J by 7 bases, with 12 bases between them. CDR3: CASSPNRVNEQFF. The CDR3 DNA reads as TGTGCCAGCAGTCCTAACAGGGTGAATGAGCAGTTCTTC.